This entry features one T cell receptor (beta chain) sequence. The sample is drawn from a study of T cell responses to AZD1222 COVID-19 vaccine. This CDR3 comprises 13 residues. Trimming removed 5 bases at V and 5 bases at J, with 16 bases between. The germline gives CDR1 GTSNPN, CDR2 SVGIG (reference sequence). Sequenced by immunoSEQ multiplex PCR; TCRdb stores in-frame clones only, minus some. Among approximately 150,000 clones listed, 91% were seen once. The chain is built from TRBV30 and TRBJ2-7; weak D call: TRBD1 (6 bases). The specimen was peripheral blood, collected on day 0 of AZD1222 vaccination. This receptor was identified in an adult in good health. The CDR3 spells CAWGGHGDDEQYF. The CDR3 DNA reads TGTGCCTGGGGGGGACATGGTGACGACGAGCAGTACTTC. Full variable domain (outside the CDR3, taken from reference TRBV30 and TRBJ2-7): SQTIHQWPATLVQPVGSPLSLECTVEGTSNPNLYWYRQAAGRGLQLLFYSVGIGQISSEVPQNLSASRPQDRQFILSSKKLLLSDSGFYLCAWGGHGDDEQYFGPGTRLTVT.